The rows below give T cell receptor beta chains drawn from one sample of a study of T cell responses to AZD1222 COVID-19 vaccine. Only in-frame clones appear in the TCRdb table, and some are missing; sequencing was by immunoSEQ multiplex PCR. There are tens of thousands of clones in the sample; 88% occur only once, and around 20% lies in the top ten. Specimen: peripheral blood, collected on day 0 of AZD1222 vaccination. The receptors were gathered from an adult in good health. The CDR3 runs from the conserved cysteine through the conserved F or W. D genes are given only for firm matches. Not all rows give a size; the values are once, few, many and, for expanded clones, a class.

J gene,clone size,V gene,D gene,CDR3 DNA,CDR3 protein
TRBJ2-1,-,TRBV24-1,TRBD2,TGTGCCACCAGTGATCCCCTACCCGGGACTAGCGGCCAAAGCTCCTACAATGAGCAGTTCTTC,CATSDPLPGTSGQSSYNEQFF
TRBJ1-2,-,TRBV28,TRBD1,TGTGCCAGCAGTTCGGGACAGTCAATTAACTATGGCTACACCTTC,CASSSGQSINYGYTF
TRBJ2-1,-,TRBV24-1,-,TGTGCCACCAGTGTGGCGGGGACCTCCTACAATGAGCAGTTCTTC,CATSVAGTSYNEQFF
TRBJ2-2,-,TRBV5-5,TRBD1,TGTGCCAGCAGCTGGGACAGGGCGAACACCGGGGAGCTGTTTTTT,CASSWDRANTGELFF
TRBJ2-7,large,TRBV7-2,-,TGTGCCAGCAGCTTAGTTTTAGGGACAGGGGGACTAGCGGCCTACGAGCAGTACTTC,CASSLVLGTGGLAAYEQYF
TRBJ2-1,once,TRBV28,TRBD2,TGTGCCAGCAGTTCCGGGACTAGCGGGAGTATTGTGGACAATGAGCAGTTCTTC,CASSSGTSGSIVDNEQFF
TRBJ2-1,-,TRBV28,-,TGTGCCAGCAGTTTCTCGCAGACTGAGCAGTTCTTC,CASSFSQTEQFF
TRBJ1-6,-,TRBV7-9,TRBD1,TGTGCCAGCAGCTCCCGACAGGGCTATAATTCACCCCTCCACTTT,CASSSRQGYNSPLHF
TRBJ1-2,-,TRBV4-2,-,TGTGCCAGCAGCCGCGCCCCGGTGGCAGACTATGGCTACACCTTC,CASSRAPVADYGYTF
TRBJ1-1,-,TRBV6-2/TRBV6-3,-,TGTGCCAGCAGTGCAATATTGCGGAGGAACACTGAAGCTTTCTTT,CASSAILRRNTEAFF
TRBJ1-1,-,TRBV7-2,-,TGTGCCAGCAGCTTAGGCCAGAACACTGAAGCTTTCTTT,CASSLGQNTEAFF
TRBJ2-7,-,TRBV7-2,TRBD1,TGTGCCAGCACCCCTCAGACAGGGGGCTCCTACGAGCAGTACTTC,CASTPQTGGSYEQYF
TRBJ2-3,once,TRBV27,-,TGTGCCAGCAGTCTGAATCCGTTAATCCCCCTCGATACGCAGTATTTT,CASSLNPLIPLDTQYF
TRBJ1-5,-,TRBV28,-,TGTGCCAGCAGCCCTCGTCGTGGCGCAGGAAGGGAACCTTATAGCAATCAGCCCCAGCATTTT,CASSPRRGAGREPYSNQPQHF
TRBJ2-3,-,TRBV20-1,TRBD2,TGCAGTGCTAGTTCGTCTAGCGGGCGCACAGATACGCAGTATTTT,CSASSSSGRTDTQYF
TRBJ2-3,-,TRBV7-8,TRBD2,TGTGCCAGCAGCTTATCTAGCGGGACAAGCACAGATACGCAGTATTTT,CASSLSSGTSTDTQYF
TRBJ1-3,-,TRBV4-1,TRBD1,TGCGCCAGCAGCCAACCAACCGCCGGGACAGGGTCCGGAAACACCATATATTTT,CASSQPTAGTGSGNTIYF
TRBJ2-1,-,TRBV20-1,-,TGCAGTGCTAGTGAACGGTCCGATGAGCAGTTCTTC,CSASERSDEQFF
TRBJ2-5,once,TRBV5-8,TRBD1,TGTGCCAGCAGCAGAGCCGGGACAGGGGGCGGAAAGACCCAGTACTTC,CASSRAGTGGGKTQYF
TRBJ1-6,-,TRBV19,-,TGTGCCAGTAGCGGTGGGGGGTTTGACTCACCCCTCCACTTT,CASSGGGFDSPLHF
TRBJ2-5,-,TRBV5-1,TRBD1,TGCGCCAGCAGCTTGGAGGGGGCTCGGGAAGAGACCCAGTACTTC,CASSLEGAREETQYF
TRBJ2-7,-,TRBV15,-,TGTGCCACCAGCAGAGATGCGGGAACAGGGCTGTTATACTTC,CATSRDAGTGLLYF
TRBJ1-5,-,TRBV6-5,-,TGTGCCAGCAGCCGGGGAGGGCGCCAGCCCCAGCATTTT,CASSRGGRQPQHF
TRBJ1-6,-,TRBV30,-,TGTGCCTGGAGTACAGGATTGAATTCACCCCTCCACTTT,CAWSTGLNSPLHF
TRBJ2-5,-,TRBV28,TRBD2,TGTGCCAGCAACTCCCCCCTGCTTACGGGGGGTGGTGGTTTCCGAGAGACCCAGTACTTC,CASNSPLLTGGGGFRETQYF
TRBJ2-7,-,TRBV30,TRBD2,TGTGCCTGGAATCGACAGGGGGGACTAGCGGGAGGCTACGAGCAGTACTTC,CAWNRQGGLAGGYEQYF
TRBJ2-5,once,TRBV21-1,-,TGTGCCAGCAGCAAAGAGGGAGGTGAGTCTAGCGACCAGTGTGAGACCCAGTACTTC,CASSKEGGESSDQCETQYF
TRBJ2-7,-,TRBV4-1,-,TGCGCCAGCAGCCAAGGCGAGATCTCCTACGAGCAGTACTTC,CASSQGEISYEQYF
TRBJ2-7,-,TRBV11-1,-,TGTGCCAGCAGCTCCACATACGAGCAGTACTTC,CASSSTYEQYF
TRBJ1-5,-,TRBV7-2,TRBD1,TGTGCCAGCAGCTTACCAGGGGGTAGCAATCAGCCCCAGCATTTT,CASSLPGGSNQPQHF
TRBJ1-1,-,TRBV6-9,-,TGTGCCAGCAGTTTAAGGGGCTTCGCGAACACTGAAGCTTTCTTT,CASSLRGFANTEAFF
TRBJ2-7,-,TRBV7-8,TRBD1,TGTGCCAGCAGCTTGGGACAGGGGGCTTTTCTATACGAGCAGTACTTC,CASSLGQGAFLYEQYF
TRBJ2-2,once,TRBV4-2,TRBD1,TGTGCCAGCAGCCGCACAGGGGGCGGCCCCGGGGAGCTGTTTTTT,CASSRTGGGPGELFF
TRBJ2-3,-,TRBV27,-,TGTGCCAGCAGTTTTGGGGGGGGCGGGGGCCAAGATACGCAGTATTTT,CASSFGGGGGQDTQYF
TRBJ1-5,few,TRBV28,-,TGTGCCAGCAGTTTTCGGGCAGCCGGAGGGTATCAGCCCCAGCATTTT,CASSFRAAGGYQPQHF
TRBJ2-3,-,TRBV7-9,TRBD2,TGTGCCAGCAGCTTAGGGACTAGCGGGAGCACAGATACGCAGTATTTT,CASSLGTSGSTDTQYF
TRBJ2-7,-,TRBV5-1,TRBD1,TGCGCCAGCAGCTTAACAGGGGGCTACGAGCAGTACTTC,CASSLTGGYEQYF
TRBJ2-3,-,TRBV9,TRBD2,TGTGCCAGCAGCGTAGTTGGGGGGGAGGGCACAGATACGCAGTATTTT,CASSVVGGEGTDTQYF
TRBJ2-3,-,TRBV5-4,-,TGTGCCACCAACTTCCCGGGCCCAAGCACAGATACGCAGTATTTT,CATNFPGPSTDTQYF
TRBJ2-7,once,TRBV6-1,TRBD1,TGTGCCAGCAGTGATAGGGGGCTTCACGAGCAGTACTTC,CASSDRGLHEQYF
TRBJ1-3,-,TRBV5-1,-,TGCGCCAGCAGCTTTGCCGTTGGAAGCTCTGGAAACACCATATATTTT,CASSFAVGSSGNTIYF
TRBJ2-7,-,TRBV5-1,TRBD1,TGCGCCAGCAGCGAAGGACAGGGGGACTACGAGCAGTACTTC,CASSEGQGDYEQYF
TRBJ2-2,-,TRBV28,TRBD1,TGTGCCAGCAGTTTTGGCAGGGGGACCACCGGGGAGCTGTTTTTT,CASSFGRGTTGELFF
TRBJ2-3,-,TRBV5-4,TRBD2,TGTGCCAGCAGCCCCGAACTAGCGGGAAGCACAGATACGCAGTATTTT,CASSPELAGSTDTQYF
TRBJ2-2,-,TRBV30,TRBD1,TGTGCCTGGAGTGTACGGGACAGGGACACCGGGGAGCTGTTTTTT,CAWSVRDRDTGELFF
TRBJ2-7,-,TRBV7-6,-,TGTGCCAGCAGCCCCACACCAGGAGGGTTAAGGTCCTACGAGCAGTACTTC,CASSPTPGGLRSYEQYF
TRBJ2-1,-,TRBV7-3,TRBD1,TGTGCCAGCAGCTTAGCAGGGGGCGCCGGCAATGAGCAGTTCTTC,CASSLAGGAGNEQFF
TRBJ1-6,-,TRBV5-1,TRBD1,TGCGCCAGCAGCTCGGGACAGTATGATTCACCCCTCCACTTT,CASSSGQYDSPLHF
TRBJ2-2,once,TRBV5-1,TRBD2,TGCGCCAGCAGCTTCTCGACTAGCACGGTCGGGGAGCTGTTTTTT,CASSFSTSTVGELFF
TRBJ2-7,-,TRBV9,TRBD2,TGTGCCAGCAGCGTAGGGGGACTAGCGGAGGTCTACGAGCAGTACTTC,CASSVGGLAEVYEQYF
TRBJ2-1,once,TRBV19,-,TGTGCCAGTAGTCCCCGGACTAAGGGGGTAAAGCAGTTCTTC,CASSPRTKGVKQFF
TRBJ1-2,few,TRBV2,-,TGTGCCAGCAGTGACTCTTGGAACACAGAACCTGGCTACACCTTC,CASSDSWNTEPGYTF
TRBJ1-5,few,TRBV30,TRBD1,TGTGCCTGGAGTGCAGGGGGCGATCAGCCCCAGCATTTT,CAWSAGGDQPQHF
TRBJ1-5,-,TRBV27,TRBD1,TGTGCCAGCAGTTTGGGGGGACAGGTGGGCTATCAGCCCCAGCATTTT,CASSLGGQVGYQPQHF
TRBJ1-3,-,TRBV6-6,-,TGTGCCAGCAGTGACGCGGGCAGGCCTCTTAACACCATATATTTT,CASSDAGRPLNTIYF
TRBJ2-7,-,TRBV5-6,-,TGTGCCAGCAGCTTGGGAGACAGGTCCCAATACGAGCAGTACTTC,CASSLGDRSQYEQYF
TRBJ2-3,-,TRBV27,-,TGTGCCAGCAGTGCCGGGACGAGATCAGATACGCAGTATTTT,CASSAGTRSDTQYF